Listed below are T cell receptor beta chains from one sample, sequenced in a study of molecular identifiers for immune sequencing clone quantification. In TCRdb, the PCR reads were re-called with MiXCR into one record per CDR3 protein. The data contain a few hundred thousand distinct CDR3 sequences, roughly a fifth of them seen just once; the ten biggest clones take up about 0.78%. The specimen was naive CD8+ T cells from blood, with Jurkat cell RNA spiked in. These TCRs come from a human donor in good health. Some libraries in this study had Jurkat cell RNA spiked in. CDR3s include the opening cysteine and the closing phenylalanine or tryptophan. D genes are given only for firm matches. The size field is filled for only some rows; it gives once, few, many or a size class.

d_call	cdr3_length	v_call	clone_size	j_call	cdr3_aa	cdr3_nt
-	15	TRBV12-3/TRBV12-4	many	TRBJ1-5	CASSSTASWDQPQHF	TGTGCCAGCAGTTCGACAGCAAGTTGGGATCAGCCCCAGCATTTT
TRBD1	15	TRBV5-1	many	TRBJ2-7	CASSVGTGGSYEQYF	TGCGCCAGCAGCGTGGGGACAGGGGGTAGCTACGAGCAGTACTTC
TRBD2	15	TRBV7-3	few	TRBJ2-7	CASSSGLAGPVEQYF	TGTGCCAGCAGCTCGGGACTAGCGGGTCCGGTCGAGCAGTACTTC
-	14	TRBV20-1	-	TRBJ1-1	CSARGWEGMAETFF	TGCAGTGCTAGAGGGTGGGAGGGAATGGCTGAAACTTTCTTT
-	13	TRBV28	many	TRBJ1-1	CASSWRGQTEAFF	TGTGCCAGCAGTTGGAGGGGTCAAACTGAAGCTTTCTTT
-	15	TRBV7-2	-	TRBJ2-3	CASSARTVPFYTQYF	TGTGCCAGCAGCGCCCGGACGGTACCGTTTTATACGCAGTATTTT
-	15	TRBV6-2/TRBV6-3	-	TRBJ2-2	CASSRGDPETGELFF	TGTGCCAGCAGTCGGGGCGACCCAGAAACCGGGGAGCTGTTTTTT
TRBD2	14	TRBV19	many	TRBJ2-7	CASSWTSGEYEQYF	TGTGCCAGTAGTTGGACTAGCGGAGAATACGAGCAGTACTTC
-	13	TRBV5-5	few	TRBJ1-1	CASTLYRDTEAFF	TGTGCCAGCACGTTATACAGGGACACTGAAGCTTTCTTT
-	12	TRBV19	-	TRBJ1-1	CASRGGLTEAFF	TGTGCCAGTAGGGGGGGGTTGACTGAAGCTTTCTTT
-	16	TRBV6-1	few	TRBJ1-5	CASSGKAVYSNQPQHF	TGTGCCAGCAGTGGGAAAGCTGTCTATAGCAATCAGCCCCAGCATTTT
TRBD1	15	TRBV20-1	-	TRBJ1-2	CSAREDRVRPYGYTF	TGCAGTGCTAGAGAGGACAGGGTTAGGCCCTATGGCTACACCTTC
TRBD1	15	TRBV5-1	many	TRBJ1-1	CASSHRQGVNTEAFF	TGCGCCAGCAGTCATCGACAGGGCGTTAACACTGAAGCTTTCTTT
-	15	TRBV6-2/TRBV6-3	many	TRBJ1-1	CASSHRTAMNTEAFF	TGTGCCAGCAGCCATCGGACAGCGATGAACACTGAAGCTTTCTTT
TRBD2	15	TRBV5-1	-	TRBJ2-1	CASNGREGPSNEQSF	TGCGCCTCAAACGGACGGGAGGGCCCCTCCAATGAGCAGTCCTTC
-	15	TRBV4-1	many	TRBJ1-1	CASSQATGLSTEAFF	TGCGCCAGCAGCCAGGCTACAGGGCTTAGCACTGAAGCTTTCTTT
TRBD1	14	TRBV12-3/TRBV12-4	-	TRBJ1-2	CASSPRQGLYGYTF	TGTGCCAGCAGCCCACGACAGGGACTCTATGGCTACACCTTC
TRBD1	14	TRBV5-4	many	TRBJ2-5	CASSFRGTEETQYF	TGTGCCAGCAGCTTCCGAGGGACAGAAGAGACCCAGTACTTC
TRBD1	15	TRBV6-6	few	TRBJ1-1	CASSLEGAVWAEAFF	TGTGCCAGCAGCCTCGAGGGGGCGGTTTGGGCTGAAGCTTTCTTT
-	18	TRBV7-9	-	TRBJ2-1	CASSAPAHFQSRYNEQFF	TGTGCCAGCAGCGCCCCCGCCCACTTCCAGTCGCGATACAATGAGCAGTTCTTC
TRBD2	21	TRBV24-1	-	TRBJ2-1	CATSDQGLAGGPREEPDEQFF	TGTGCCACCAGTGACCAAGGACTAGCGGGAGGGCCGAGGGAGGAGCCCGATGAGCAGTTCTTC
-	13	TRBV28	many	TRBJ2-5	CASSLGGAETQYF	TGTGCCAGCAGTCTAGGGGGGGCAGAGACCCAGTACTTC
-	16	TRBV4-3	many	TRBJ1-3	CASSQDWASSGNTIYF	TGCGCCAGCAGCCAAGATTGGGCATCCTCTGGAAACACCATATATTTT
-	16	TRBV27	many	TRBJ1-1	CASSLLARLQDTEAFF	TGTGCCAGCAGTCTCCTCGCCCGACTTCAGGACACTGAAGCTTTCTTT
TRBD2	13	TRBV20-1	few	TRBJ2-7	CSASGRVTYEQYF	TGCAGTGCTAGCGGGAGGGTCACCTACGAGCAGTACTTC
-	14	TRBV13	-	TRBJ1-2	CASSLDRSNYGYTF	TGTGCCAGCAGCTTAGACCGCAGCAACTATGGCTACACCTTC
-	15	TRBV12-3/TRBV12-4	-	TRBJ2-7	CASSLGGSGVYEQYF	TGTGCCAGCAGTTTAGGAGGGAGTGGGGTCTACGAGCAGTACTTC
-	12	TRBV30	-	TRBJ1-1	CAWSFLGTEAFF	TGTGCCTGGAGTTTCCTGGGCACTGAAGCTTTCTTT
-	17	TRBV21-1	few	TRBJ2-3	CASSKDDRSPPTDTQYF	TGTGCCAGCAGCAAAGATGACAGATCCCCCCCCACAGATACGCAGTATTTT
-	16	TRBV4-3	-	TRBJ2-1	CASSQDWQFSYNEQFF	TGCGCCAGCAGCCAAGATTGGCAGTTCTCCTACAATGAGCAGTTCTTC
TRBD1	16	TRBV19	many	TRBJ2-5	CASSTLPQGAEETQYF	TGTGCCAGTAGTACCCTCCCACAGGGGGCAGAAGAGACCCAGTACTTC
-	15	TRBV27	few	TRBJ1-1	CASSTWTETNTVAFF	TGTGCCAGCAGTACTTGGACAGAGACGAACACTGTAGCTTTCTTT
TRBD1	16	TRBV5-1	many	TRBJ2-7	CASSLGQGELIYEQYF	TGCGCCAGCAGCTTGGGACAGGGGGAACTCATCTACGAGCAGTACTTC
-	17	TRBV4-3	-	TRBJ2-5	CASSQGEAGLEGETQYF	TGCGCCAGCAGCCAAGGCGAAGCGGGCCTGGAAGGGGAGACCCAGTACTTC
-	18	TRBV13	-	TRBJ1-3	CASSFSTGQLDSGNTIYF	TGTGCCAGCAGCTTCTCTACCGGACAGCTAGACTCTGGAAACACCATATATTTT
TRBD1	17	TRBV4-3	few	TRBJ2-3	CASSPQGGTGYSDTQYF	TGCGCCAGCAGCCCCCAAGGGGGCACGGGGTATTCAGATACGCAGTATTTT
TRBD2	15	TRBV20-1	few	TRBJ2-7	CSASPVTSGTYEQYF	TGCAGTGCTAGCCCGGTCACTAGCGGGACCTACGAGCAGTACTTC
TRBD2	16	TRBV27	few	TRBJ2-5	CASSSGLAGVQETQYF	TGTGCCAGCAGTTCGGGACTAGCGGGAGTGCAAGAGACCCAGTACTTC